These 25 T cell receptor beta chains originate from one sample sequenced in a study of blood T cell repertoires in COVID-19. Libraries were prepared by immunoSEQ multiplex PCR; TCRdb keeps only in-frame clonotypes and omits some of them. The sample yields 250,000 or so clones, 82% seen once. The sequenced material came from peripheral blood. Receptor source: a woman aged 65 to 85 with acute or convalescent COVID-19.

CDR3 DNA sequence: TGTGCCACCAGTAAGCGGGACGCCGCGAACACCGGGGAGCTGTTTTTT. It encodes CATSKRDAANTGELFF. The rearrangement joins TRBV24-1 to TRBJ2-2; 7 bases map to TRBD2. Germline loops: CDR1 KGHDR, CDR2 SFDVKD. The CDR3 extends over 16 amino acids. V was pared by 6 bases and J by 0 bases, with 6 bases of the junction left unmatched.

There are a few counts of this clone. The gene calls are TRBV5-1 and TRBJ1-1; possibly TRBD1 for D (5 bases). This CDR3 contains 14 residues. Trimming left V 1 base short and J 1 base short, with 8 bases between. Germline loops: CDR1 SGHRS, CDR2 YFSETQ. The DNA for the CDR3 is TGCGCCAGCAGCTTGTGGGGGGAGAACACTGAAGCTTTCTTT. As protein: CASSLWGENTEAFF.

The V and J genes are TRBV6-1 and TRBJ1-3, with D hard to call. The germline V and J ends were trimmed by 0 bases and 0 bases, with 9 bases remaining between them. Per the germline V gene, CDR1 is MNHNS and CDR2 is SASEGT. The CDR3 is 16 amino acids. The CDR3 sequence is CASSEAMATSGNTIYF. The CDR3 nucleotides read TGTGCCAGCAGTGAAGCAATGGCCACCTCTGGAAACACCATATATTTT.

The gene calls are TRBV6-2 or TRBV6-3 and TRBJ1-5; 7 bases fit TRBD1. The length of the CDR3 is 15 residues. V was pared by 6 bases and J by 6 bases, with 11 bases of the junction left unmatched. Germline V gene data show CDR1 as MNHEY and CDR2 as SVGEGT. CDR3 protein: CASSRFRQGGQPQHF. In DNA, the CDR3 is TGTGCCAGCAGCCGATTCCGACAGGGCGGTCAGCCCCAGCATTTT.

This clone is a singleton in its sample. The chain has TRBV9 and TRBJ2-2; D possibly corresponds to TRBD2 (7 bases). Germline CDR1 SGDLS, CDR2 YYNGEE. The length of the CDR3 is 17 residues. The V end lost 4 bases, the J end lost 5 bases, and 21 bases lay between the germline ends. In DNA form, the CDR3 reads TGTGCCAGCAGCTCCAGCGGGCGGGGGCCCCAGACCGGGGAGCTGTTTTTT. It encodes CASSSSGRGPQTGELFF.

V usage is TRBV15 and J usage is TRBJ1-6; tentatively, D is TRBD1 (5 bases). Trimming cost V 1 base and J 7 bases, with 8 bases left between them. The CDR3 runs 14 residues. In germline, CDR1 is LNHNV, CDR2 YYDKDF (reference sequence). Here the CDR3 reads CATSRADKNSPLHF. The DNA for the CDR3 is TGTGCCACCAGCAGAGCGGACAAGAATTCACCCCTCCACTTT.

This rearrangement joins TRBV7-2 to TRBJ2-7, with 9 bases aligning to TRBD1. CDR3 size: 13 residues. CDR1 and CDR2 (germline): SGHTA, FQGNSA. Trimming cost V 10 bases and J 2 bases; bases outside gene matches: 6. CDR3 in amino acids: CATARQGAYEQYF. The CDR3 DNA follows: TGTGCCACGGCACGACAGGGGGCCTACGAGCAGTACTTC.

The chain couples TRBV18 to TRBJ2-7; D is uncertain. Looked up from germline, CDR1 is KGHSH and CDR2 is LQKENI. The length of the CDR3 is 16 residues. Trimming removed 3 bases at V and 0 bases at J, with 15 bases between. The CDR3, as DNA: TGTGCCAGCTCACCCGTGGTGCGGCAGAGCTCCTACGAGCAGTACTTC. Protein sequence: CASSPVVRQSSYEQYF.

V is TRBV7-2 and J is TRBJ2-7, with D possibly being TRBD1 (5 bases). V was trimmed by 6 bases and J by 2 bases, leaving 8 bases between them. The CDR3 covers 12 residues. The germline gives CDR1 SGHTA, CDR2 FQGNSA. Written as DNA, the CDR3 is TGTGCCAGCAGAGGGGAAACCTACGAGCAGTACTTC. Encoded protein: CASRGETYEQYF.

The rearrangement links TRBV3-1 (or the pseudogene TRBV3-2) to TRBJ1-1; the D is unclear. V was trimmed by 4 bases and J by 2 bases, leaving 14 bases between them. The CDR3 spans 15 residues. CDR1 and CDR2 from the germline V gene are LGHDT and YNNKEL (reference sequence). In DNA form, the CDR3 reads TGTGCCAGCAGCCTTCGAGAACGGGGAAACACTGAAGCTTTCTTT. Residues: CASSLRERGNTEAFF.

This rearrangement joins TRBV28 to TRBJ1-2; D perhaps matches TRBD1 (6 bases). The CDR3 sequence is 13 residues long. Trimming removed 7 bases from V and 3 bases from J, with 12 bases in between. CDR1 MDHEN and CDR2 SYDVKM come from the germline V gene. This chain's CDR3 is CASTGGGHYGYTF. The DNA for the CDR3 is TGTGCCAGCACCGGCGGGGGGCACTATGGCTACACCTTC.

In its sample, this clone was seen a few times. This chain joins TRBV5-6 and TRBJ2-7, with TRBD1 identical over 9 bases. V gave up 3 bases and J gave up 3 bases; unmatched junction bases: 7. The CDR3 is 15 residues long. Germline assignment: CDR1 SGHDT and CDR2 YYEEEE. DNA for the CDR3: TGTGCCAGCAGCTGGCTGGCGGGACAGGGCTACGAGCAGTACTTC. It is translated as CASSWLAGQGYEQYF.

In its sample, this clone was seen a few times. The CDR3 reads CASSYSRGQGNQPQHF. The DNA for the CDR3 is TGTGCCAGCAGTTACTCGAGGGGACAGGGCAATCAGCCCCAGCATTTT. The chain employs TRBV6-5 and TRBJ1-5, with 8 nucleotides matching TRBD1. The V gene end was trimmed by 0 bases and the J gene end by 2 bases; junction bases not matched to a gene: 3. The germline gives CDR1 MNHEY, CDR2 SVGAGI. The CDR3 totals 16 residues.

The V call is TRBV20-1, the J call TRBJ1-6; no clear D. Germline CDR1 DFQATT, CDR2 SNEGSKA (reference sequence). The CDR3 runs to 14 residues. Trimming stripped 3 bases from V and 14 bases from J, with 20 bases between. CDR3 DNA sequence: TGCAGTGCTAGTAACCCAGGAGGAATCAATTCCCTCCACTTT. Translating gives CSASNPGGINSLHF.

The rearrangement links TRBV29-1 to TRBJ1-5; 8 positions match TRBD1. CDR1 SQVTM and CDR2 ANQGSEA come from the germline V gene. This CDR3 spans 12 amino acids. V shed 2 bases and J 6 bases; nucleotides not matched to a gene: 0. The DNA for the CDR3 is TGCAGCGTTGAAACAGGGGGTCAGCCCCAGCATTTT. Translating it yields CSVETGGQPQHF. The entire variable domain, with the rest obtained from reference TRBV29-1 and TRBJ1-5, is as follows: SAVISQKPSRDICQRGTSLTIQCQVDSQVTMMFWYRQQPGQSLTLIATANQGSEATYESGFVIDKFPISRPNLTFSTLTVSNMSPEDSSIYLCSVETGGQPQHFGDGTRLSIL.

The CDR3 reads CASTAAVVSGNTIYF. CDR3 DNA sequence: TGTGCCAGCACTGCGGCGGTGGTCTCTGGAAACACCATATATTTT. This chain uses TRBV6-6 with TRBJ1-3; unclear D gene. Germline-derived CDR1 and CDR2 are MNHNY and SVGAGI (reference sequence). Trimming cost V 7 bases and J 0 bases, with 13 bases left between them. CDR3 size: 15 residues.

Only a few counts were recorded for this clone. The CDR3: CASSPILQGNNEQFF. In DNA, the CDR3 is TGCGCCAGCAGCCCAATCTTACAGGGAAACAATGAGCAGTTCTTC. The chain joins TRBV5-1 to TRBJ2-1; TRBD1 is a possible D gene (6 bases). From germline, CDR1 is SGHRS and CDR2 YFSETQ. The CDR3 covers 15 residues. Trimming left V 4 bases short and J 5 bases short, with 16 bases between.

The chain carries TRBV28 and TRBJ1-2, with 7 bases identical to TRBD1. Trimming at V came to 3 bases and at J to 6 bases, leaving 7 bases not matched to a gene. The V gene's germline CDR1 is MDHEN and CDR2 SYDVKM. This CDR3 is 14 amino acids long. CDR3 nucleotide sequence: TGTGCCAGCAGTTTCCCCCGGACAGGACATGGCTACACCTTC. As protein: CASSFPRTGHGYTF.

The chain is built from TRBV24-1 and TRBJ1-5, with TRBD1 identical over 10 bases. CDR1 is KGHDR, CDR2 SFDVKD, per germline. The junction had 12 bases not matched to a gene; V was cut back by 2 bases and J by 0 bases. The CDR3 is made up of 20 amino acids. This chain's CDR3 is CATSDSDLRTGGGSNQPQHF. CDR3 sequence (DNA): TGTGCCACCAGTGATTCTGACCTGAGGACAGGGGGTGGTAGCAATCAGCCCCAGCATTTT.

V is TRBV5-1 and J is TRBJ1-3; unclear D gene. The CDR3 is made up of 16 amino acids. V was trimmed by 0 bases and J by 0 bases, leaving 10 bases between them. Germline V gives CDR1 SGHRS, CDR2 YFSETQ. The CDR3 coding sequence is TGCGCCAGCAGCTTGGATCAGGTCCGCTCTGGAAACACCATATATTTT. Protein: CASSLDQVRSGNTIYF.

The chain combines TRBV15 with TRBJ1-5, with 9 positions matching TRBD1. With V trimmed by 4 bases and J by 6 bases, 7 bases remained unmatched. The CDR3 spans 15 residues. CDR1 and CDR2 from the germline V gene are LNHNV and YYDKDF (reference sequence). In DNA form, the CDR3 reads TGTGCCACCAGCACGATGGGACAGGGATTTCAGCCCCAGCATTTT. It translates to CATSTMGQGFQPQHF.

The chain joins TRBV10-3 to TRBJ1-6; a weak D match, TRBD1 (6 bases). Germline CDR1 reads ENHRY; CDR2 reads SYGVKD. The V gene lost 4 bases and the J gene lost 9 bases, with 13 bases spanning the gap. This CDR3 spans 14 amino acids. As DNA, the CDR3 is TGTGCCATCAGTGGGACAGTTTCTTTTTCACCCCTCCACTTT. This translates into CAISGTVSFSPLHF.

This chain connects TRBV6-5 to TRBJ1-2; a weak D match, TRBD1 (6 bases). Between the trimmed V and J ends, which lost 4 bases and 8 bases, there was a span of 14 bases. The CDR3 is 13 amino acids. CDR1 and CDR2 (germline): MNHEY, SVGAGI. CDR3 sequence: CASSWGQRQGYTF. DNA for the CDR3: TGTGCCAGCAGTTGGGGACAAAGGCAAGGCTACACCTTC.

Only a few counts were recorded for this clone. The gene calls are TRBV5-1 and TRBJ1-2; no definite D call. V was cut by 0 bases and J by 8 bases, with 17 bases left in between. This CDR3 is built from 15 residues. CDR1 and CDR2 from the germline V gene are SGHRS and YFSETQ. CDR3: CASSLEAAPLLGYTF. The CDR3 coding sequence is TGCGCCAGCAGCTTGGAGGCAGCTCCACTATTAGGCTACACCTTC.

The chain combines TRBV7-2 with TRBJ2-5, with D tentatively TRBD2 (6 bases). Germline CDR1 is SGHTA and CDR2 is FQGNSA. Trimming pared 0 bases from V and 6 bases from J, leaving 14 bases between. The CDR3 consists of 15 residues. This CDR3 is CASSLAFDGRQTQYF. CDR3 in DNA: TGTGCCAGCAGCTTAGCTTTCGATGGGAGGCAGACCCAGTACTTC.